These 32 T cell receptor beta chains share one sample of origin, sequenced in a study of T-cell memory formation after mild COVID-19. One entry per CDR3 protein, called by TCRdb with MiXCR from the 5' RACE reads. The sample records roughly 150,000 distinct CDR3 sequences, 10% to 15% being singletons. The sample consisted of PBMCs or a T cell subset sorted from them (not recorded which). The source is a man between 18 and 29 years old who had mild COVID-19 (a few samples of this study predate the infection). Cell type and time point are not known.

This clonotype was detected a few times. The chain has TRBV12-3 or TRBV12-4 and TRBJ1-1, with a possible D match to TRBD1 (5 bases). The CDR3 is 16 residues long. V shed 6 bases and J shed 2 bases, with 19 bases lying between them. The CDR3 region has the DNA TGTGCCAGCAGAGAGACCGGGACGGGTGTAAACACTGAAGCTTTCTTT. As protein: CASRETGTGVNTEAFF.

V gene TRBV10-2 combines with J gene TRBJ2-3; D perhaps matches TRBD1 (7 bases). The CDR3 contains 15 residues. V was cut by 3 bases and J by 5 bases, with 15 bases left in between. Germline V gene sequence: CDR1 WSHSY, CDR2 SAAADI. CDR3 DNA sequence: TGCGCCAGCAGTGATCAGGGGGGCCTGGAAGATACGCAGTATTTT. Its translation: CASSDQGGLEDTQYF.

This rearrangement joins TRBV7-9 to TRBJ1-3; tentative D call: TRBD1 (5 bases). Germline-derived CDR1 and CDR2 are SEHNR and FQNEAQ (reference sequence). CDR3 length: 13 residues. Trimming cost V 5 bases and J 9 bases, with 14 bases left between them. The CDR3, as DNA: TGTGCCAGCAGCGCCTTCTCGGGGCCCACCATATATTTT. As protein: CASSAFSGPTIYF.

J is TRBJ2-3 and V is TRBV11-2, with 13 positions matching TRBD2. V was pared by 3 bases and J by 0 bases, with 6 bases of the junction left unmatched. This CDR3 has 18 amino acids. Germline CDR1 and CDR2: SGHAT and FQNNGV. The CDR3 here is CASSFTGTSGASTDTQYF. The CDR3 nucleotides are TGTGCCAGCAGCTTCACCGGGACTAGCGGGGCTAGCACAGATACGCAGTATTTT. Filled out from reference TRBV11-2 and TRBJ2-3, the complete variable domain reads EAGVAQSPRYKIIEKRQSVAFWCNPISGHATLYWYQQILGQGPKLLIQFQNNGVVDDSQLPKDRFSAERLKGVDSTLKIQPAKLEDSAVYLCASSFTGTSGASTDTQYFGPGTRLTVL.

This clonotype was recorded a few times. The V call is TRBV18, the J call TRBJ2-7, with D perhaps given as TRBD1 or TRBD2 (5 bases each). The germline V gene has CDR1 KGHSH and CDR2 LQKENI. CDR3 length equals 13 residues. V lost 4 bases, J lost 4 bases, and 11 bases lay in between. The CDR3: CASSQGSGYEQYV. The CDR3 region has the DNA TGTGCCAGCTCACAGGGGTCGGGGTACGAGCAGTACGTC.

Many counts were recorded for this clonotype. This chain connects TRBV20-1 to TRBJ1-1; tentatively, D is TRBD1 (6 bases). Germline CDR1 DFQATT, CDR2 SNEGSKA (reference sequence). CDR3 size: 15 residues. Deletions cut 0 bases from V and 2 bases from J, with 13 bases between. The CDR3 spells CSARDQGQANTEAFF. CDR3 DNA sequence: TGCAGTGCTAGAGATCAGGGGCAGGCCAACACTGAAGCTTTCTTT.

The V gene is TRBV5-1, the J gene TRBJ1-2; possible D gene TRBD1, 5 bases. CDR3 length equals 16 residues. Germline lookup yields CDR1 SGHRS and CDR2 YFSETQ. V was trimmed by 4 bases and J by 7 bases, leaving 23 bases between them. CDR3 nucleotide sequence: TGCGCCAGCAGCCCGAACACTATGAAGGGGTTGAGTGGCTACACCTTC. Amino acid sequence: CASSPNTMKGLSGYTF.

The chain has TRBV10-1 and TRBJ2-5; D is unclear. The CDR3 loop spans 11 amino acids. The germline V gene has CDR1 WNHNN and CDR2 SYGVQD (reference sequence). With 2 bases removed from V and 5 bases from J, the gap between germline ends came to 3 bases. The CDR3 here is CASSEGETQYF. The CDR3 coding sequence is TGCGCCAGCAGTGAGGGGGAGACCCAGTACTTC.

In its sample, this clonotype was seen a few times. The DNA for the CDR3 is TGTGCCAGCAGCCTCACTACCCCCAATGAGCAGTTCTTC. Its protein product is CASSLTTPNEQFF. V is TRBV28 and J is TRBJ2-1; D is unresolved. Between the trimmed V and J ends, which lost 6 bases and 6 bases, there was a span of 12 bases. CDR1 is MDHEN and CDR2 is SYDVKM in the germline V gene. The length of the CDR3 is 13 residues.

This chain uses TRBV7-2 with TRBJ1-5; D not certain. The CDR3 spans 15 residues. V was shortened by 2 bases and J by 7 bases, with 15 bases between the two germline ends. Germline CDR1 and CDR2: SGHTA and FQGNSA. The CDR3 loop is CASSLFGLSGQPQHF. CDR3 sequence (DNA): TGTGCCAGCAGCTTATTTGGTCTAAGTGGACAGCCCCAGCATTTT.

V and J are TRBV3-1 and TRBJ2-7; D tentatively reads TRBD1 or TRBD2 (5 bases each). Germline CDR1 and CDR2: LGHDT and YNNKEL (reference sequence). The CDR3 is 12 amino acids. Trimming stripped 3 bases from V and 2 bases from J, with 5 bases between. CDR3 in DNA: TGTGCCAGCAGCCAGGGGGCCTACGAGCAGTACTTC. Amino acid sequence: CASSQGAYEQYF.

V gene TRBV4-3 combines with J gene TRBJ2-3, with 12 nucleotides matching TRBD2. CDR3 length: 16 amino acids. CDR1 and CDR2 from the germline V gene are LGHNA and YSLEER. V trimming: 2 bases; J trimming: 1 base; junction bases outside the gene matches: 1. The CDR3 DNA reads TGCGCCAGCAGCCAACTAGCGGGGGGGGGCACAGATACGCAGTATTTT. Protein product: CASSQLAGGGTDTQYF.

This clonotype has only a few counts. The chain joins TRBV7-6 to TRBJ2-6, with no clear D. This CDR3 comprises 16 residues. In germline, CDR1 is SGHVS, CDR2 FNYEAQ. The V end lost 5 bases, the J end lost 4 bases, and 15 bases lay between the germline ends. CDR3 protein: CASSPYGPRGANVLTF. CDR3 in DNA: TGTGCCAGCAGCCCTTATGGGCCCAGAGGGGCCAACGTCCTGACTTTC. Filled out from reference TRBV7-6 and TRBJ2-6, the complete variable domain reads GAGVSQSPRYKVTKRGQDVALRCDPISGHVSLYWYRQALGQGPEFLTYFNYEAQQDKSGLPNDRFSAERPEGSISTLTIQRTEQRDSAMYRCASSPYGPRGANVLTFGAGSRLTVL.

The rearrangement links TRBV7-2 to TRBJ2-1, with D perhaps matching TRBD1 or TRBD2 (5 bases each). The CDR3 has 16 amino acids. Germline V gene sequence: CDR1 SGHTA, CDR2 FQGNSA. The V gene lost 3 bases and the J gene lost 4 bases, with 16 bases spanning the gap. CDR3 nucleotide sequence: TGTGCCAGCAGCTTGTTTCCGGGGCCGCAGTACAATGAGCAGTTCTTC. Translation: CASSLFPGPQYNEQFF.

This clonotype occurred a few times. V gene TRBV6-6 combines with J gene TRBJ2-7; 11 bases match TRBD1. This CDR3 is 15 amino acids long. In germline, CDR1 is MNHNY, CDR2 SVGAGI (reference sequence). V dropped 6 bases and J dropped 1; count of bases not matched to a gene: 5. The CDR3 loop reads CASSPGQGASYEQYV. The CDR3 coding sequence is TGTGCCAGCAGCCCCGGACAGGGGGCTTCCTACGAGCAGTACGTC.

This rearrangement joins TRBV12-3 or TRBV12-4 to TRBJ1-5; D may be TRBD1 (5 bases). The CDR3 sequence is 17 residues long. V shed 1 base and J shed 6 bases, with 19 bases lying between them. The CDR3 spells CASSLEAGTGGGQPQHF. CDR3 sequence (DNA): TGTGCCAGCAGTTTAGAGGCCGGGACGGGGGGAGGTCAGCCCCAGCATTTT.

The chain links TRBV25-1 to TRBJ1-1; unclear D gene. Per germline, CDR1 MGHDK and CDR2 SYGVNS. The ends were cut back, 3 bases at V and 3 bases at J, with 5 bases in the middle. There are 12 residues in the CDR3. In nucleotides, the CDR3 is TGTGCCAGCAGTGACCGACACACTGAAGCTTTCTTT. Amino acid sequence: CASSDRHTEAFF.

In DNA, the CDR3 is TGTGCCAGCAGTCCCCAGGGGCATAATTCACCCCTCCACTTT. Encoded protein: CASSPQGHNSPLHF. The rearrangement uses TRBV12-3 or TRBV12-4 and TRBJ1-6, with D maybe TRBD1 (6 bases). Trimming pared 5 bases from V and 5 bases from J, leaving 10 bases between. This CDR3 spans 14 amino acids.

The chain recombines TRBV20-1 with TRBJ2-7; D ambiguous. Germline assignment: CDR1 DFQATT and CDR2 SNEGSKA (reference sequence). The V end lost 3 bases, the J end lost 2 bases, and 17 bases lay between the germline ends. The CDR3 is 15 residues long. DNA for the CDR3: TGCAGTGCTAGGCGTGGTTACTGGGGTACCTACGAGCAGTACTTC. Its translation is CSARRGYWGTYEQYF.

This clonotype has at least ten counts. The chain has TRBV5-5 and TRBJ1-1; D is possibly TRBD1 (6 bases). V lost 4 bases to trimming and J lost 0 bases, with 13 bases between them. Per the germline V gene, CDR1 is SGHKS and CDR2 is YYEKEE (reference sequence). There are 15 residues in the CDR3. CDR3 sequence (DNA): TGTGCCAGCAGCAAGGAACAGGGCGTGAACACTGAAGCTTTCTTT. Its translation: CASSKEQGVNTEAFF.

The chain carries TRBV5-1 and TRBJ1-1, with D uncertain. The ends were cut back, 4 bases at V and 1 base at J, with 14 bases in the middle. Per germline, CDR1 SGHRS and CDR2 YFSETQ. The CDR3 runs to 15 residues. CDR3: CASSPLVTGNTEAFF. Here the CDR3 DNA reads TGCGCCAGCAGCCCCCTGGTAACGGGGAACACTGAAGCTTTCTTT.

This clonotype was observed a handful of times. The V gene is TRBV5-1, the J gene TRBJ1-4; TRBD1 is a possible D gene (5 bases). This CDR3 has 15 residues. Trimming stripped 0 bases from V and 8 bases from J, with 14 bases between. From germline, CDR1 is SGHRS and CDR2 YFSETQ. The CDR3 is CASSLGAGTAEKLFF. In DNA form, the CDR3 reads TGCGCCAGCAGCTTGGGGGCGGGGACGGCCGAAAAACTGTTTTTT.

This clonotype was seen a handful of times. V usage is TRBV5-1 and J usage is TRBJ2-1, with 11 bases lining up with TRBD2. This CDR3 contains 17 residues. J gave up 9 bases and V 1 base, and 12 bases lay outside the gene matches. Germline CDR1 is SGHRS and CDR2 is YFSETQ. This CDR3 reads CASSLRGSLAGGTEQFF. DNA for the CDR3: TGCGCCAGCAGCTTGCGGGGTAGCCTAGCGGGGGGAACTGAGCAGTTCTTC.

The rearrangement links TRBV6-5 to TRBJ1-3, with 7 bases matching TRBD1. From germline, CDR1 is MNHEY and CDR2 SVGAGI. V lost 7 bases to trimming and J lost 3 bases; unmatched junction nucleotides: 9. This CDR3 is built from 15 residues. This CDR3 reads CASTARWTGGNTIYF. CDR3 nucleotide sequence: TGTGCCAGCACTGCCCGGTGGACAGGTGGAAACACCATATATTTT.

This clonotype has ten or more counts. The genes are TRBV12-3 or TRBV12-4 and TRBJ2-2; 8 bases line up with TRBD1. This CDR3 region has 16 residues. V dropped 5 bases and J dropped 4; count of bases not matched to a gene: 9. Here the CDR3 reads CASSLGQGGGTGELFF. DNA of the CDR3: TGTGCCAGCAGTCTCGGACAGGGAGGCGGCACCGGGGAGCTGTTTTTT.

This clonotype has more than one count but fewer than ten. The CDR3 reads CASSPPGRGGTEAFF. CDR3 coding DNA: TGTGCCAGCTCACCACCTGGGAGGGGAGGCACTGAAGCTTTCTTT. This chain joins TRBV18 and TRBJ1-1; a weak D match, TRBD1 (5 bases). The ends were cut back, 0 bases at V and 4 bases at J, with 12 bases in the middle. The germline V gene has CDR1 KGHSH and CDR2 LQKENI. The CDR3 length is 15 residues.

A few counts support this clonotype. The chain employs TRBV6-2 or TRBV6-3 and TRBJ2-3; 10 bases are a match to TRBD1. With V trimmed by 5 bases and J by 2 bases, 7 bases remained unmatched. The CDR3 is 16 residues long. The germline gives CDR1 MNHEY, CDR2 SVGEGT. The CDR3 sequence is CASSPLGTGATDTQYF. The CDR3 DNA is TGTGCCAGCAGTCCCCTGGGGACAGGGGCCACAGATACGCAGTATTTT.

Notes on this clonotype: One end of the junction varies from germline; a read error may be responsible. V and J are TRBV12-3 or TRBV12-4 and TRBJ1-1; D is possibly TRBD1 (5 bases). The CDR3 extends over 12 amino acids. The CDR3 nucleotides are TGTGCCAGCAACCGAAGGGGCCCTGAGGCTTTCTTT. Its translation: CASNRRGPEAFF.

This clonotype showed up many times. This chain uses TRBV5-1 with TRBJ2-3, with D maybe TRBD2 (6 bases). V was clipped by 2 bases and J by 0 bases, with 10 bases between them. This CDR3 has 15 amino acids. Germline assignment: CDR1 SGHRS and CDR2 YFSETQ. The CDR3 DNA follows: TGCGCCAGCAGCTTCACCGGGACTAGCACAGATACGCAGTATTTT. Translation: CASSFTGTSTDTQYF.

This clonotype was seen at least ten times. For the CDR3, the DNA is TGTGCCATCAGTGAGTCGAATGGTCAGGAAAACATTCAGTACTTC. Amino acids: CAISESNGQENIQYF. The chain combines TRBV10-3 with TRBJ2-4; D is ambiguous. Trimming shortened V by 0 bases and J by 5 bases, and 11 bases separated the two germline ends. CDR3 length: 15 amino acids. Germline assignment: CDR1 ENHRY and CDR2 SYGVKD.

The gene calls are TRBV18 and TRBJ2-5; D not certain. V was pared by 4 bases and J by 2 bases, with 8 bases between. In germline, CDR1 is KGHSH, CDR2 LQKENI. The CDR3 sequence is 13 residues long. The CDR3, as DNA: TGTGCCAGCTCACAAGAAACACAAGAGACCCAGTACTTC. Amino acids: CASSQETQETQYF.

This clonotype was detected only a few times. This chain connects TRBV5-1 to TRBJ2-5; weak D call: TRBD2 (5 bases). V lost 4 bases to trimming and J lost 2 bases, with 12 bases between them. This CDR3 comprises 14 residues. Germline-derived CDR1 and CDR2 are SGHRS and YFSETQ. CDR3 sequence reads: CASSPSGFQETQYF. CDR3 coding DNA: TGCGCCAGCAGCCCGTCGGGGTTTCAAGAGACCCAGTACTTC.